Detailed here is one T cell receptor beta chain. The source of the sample is a study of OX40 agonist ivuxolimab in advanced cancers. Sequencing used immunoSEQ multiplex PCR; TCRdb keeps in-frame clones, though not all of them. This table has about 18,000 clones, roughly 89% appearing once. CDR3 length equals 13 residues. Trimming left V 7 bases short and J 5 bases short, with 13 bases between. CDR1 and CDR2 from the germline V gene are MNHEY and SVGAGI. This receptor was taken from an adult with an advanced solid tumor such as melanoma, head and neck, liver or kidney cancer. The sample was CD4+ or CD8+ T cells sorted from blood, taken in a trial of the OX40 agonist ivuxolimab. The rearrangement uses TRBV6-5 and TRBJ2-3; D is uncertain. The CDR3 sequence is CASTLLPGDTQYF. CDR3 nucleotides: TGTGCCAGCACCCTCCTGCCCGGAGATACGCAGTATTTT.